The 23 T cell receptor beta chains given below trace back to one sample, sequenced in a study of T-cell memory formation after mild COVID-19. TCRdb passed the 5' RACE reads through MiXCR, listing each CDR3 protein once. The sample consists of hundreds of thousands of distinct CDR3 sequences, 12% to 15% of them appearing once. Specimen: PBMCs or a T cell subset sorted from them (not recorded which). The origin of the receptors is a man between 18 and 29 years old who had mild COVID-19 (a few samples of this study predate the infection). Cell type and time point are not known.

V gene TRBV4-2 combines with J gene TRBJ1-4; D may be TRBD1 (6 bases). The V gene's germline CDR1 is LGHNA and CDR2 YNFKEQ. V dropped 5 bases and J dropped 0 bases, with 10 bases sitting between them. This CDR3 region has 15 residues. The CDR3 region has the DNA TGTGCCAGCAGCGGAAGGACAGCAACTAATGAAAAACTGTTTTTT. Its translation: CASSGRTATNEKLFF.

At least ten counts were recorded for this clonotype. The chain employs TRBV7-9 and TRBJ2-3; TRBD2 matches at 7 bases. The length of the CDR3 is 15 residues. Germline CDR1 and CDR2: SEHNR and FQNEAQ (reference sequence). The trim removed 10 bases at V and 0 bases at J, leaving 10 bases unmatched. CDR3 sequence (DNA): TGTGCCACCCACATACGGCGGGAGAGCACAGATACGCAGTATTTT. Translating it yields CATHIRRESTDTQYF.

This chain uses TRBV7-9 with TRBJ2-5; 12 bases map to TRBD2. The ends lost 5 bases at V and 4 bases at J; junction bases unmatched: 8. Germline V lookup: CDR1 SEHNR, CDR2 FQNEAQ (reference sequence). This CDR3 spans 16 amino acids. The CDR3 DNA reads TGTGCCAGCAGCCTGGGCGGACTAGCGGGGAGAGAGACCCAGTACTTC. It is translated as CASSLGGLAGRETQYF. The whole variable domain, remainder taken from reference TRBV7-9 and TRBJ2-5, is DTGVSQNPRHKITKRGQNVTFRCDPISEHNRLYWYRQTLGQGPEFLTYFQNEAQLEKSRLLSDRFSAERPKGSFSTLEIQRTEQGDSAMYLCASSLGGLAGRETQYFGPGTRLLVL.

This clonotype was counted between two and nine times. V usage is TRBV3-1 and J usage is TRBJ2-7; D gene unclear. The V end lost 1 base, the J end lost 1 base, and 11 bases lay between the germline ends. The CDR3 is made up of 15 amino acids. The germline V gene has CDR1 LGHDT and CDR2 YNNKEL (reference sequence). CDR3 sequence (DNA): TGTGCCAGCAGCCAAGGGTTTGCGCGATCCTACGAGCAGTACTTC. This codes for CASSQGFARSYEQYF.

The chain combines TRBV12-3 or TRBV12-4 with TRBJ1-1, with D possibly being TRBD1 (5 bases). This CDR3 has 12 residues. V lost 7 bases and J 1 base, leaving 7 bases between the germline ends. The CDR3 coding sequence is TGTGCCAGCACCCAGGGGAACACTGAAGCTTTCTTT. This gives the protein CASTQGNTEAFF.

This chain joins TRBV10-3 and TRBJ2-1, with TRBD2 identical over 8 bases. Per germline, CDR1 ENHRY and CDR2 SYGVKD. V shed 2 bases and J 6 bases; nucleotides not matched to a gene: 3. The CDR3 is 14 amino acids. This chain's CDR3 is CAISESLAGNEQFF. The CDR3 bases are TGTGCCATCAGTGAGAGCCTAGCGGGCAATGAGCAGTTCTTC.

In this sample, this clonotype turned up a few times. J is TRBJ2-7 and V is TRBV5-1, with D tentatively TRBD1 (5 bases). Germline CDR1 and CDR2: SGHRS and YFSETQ. This CDR3 comprises 14 residues. V dropped 4 bases and J dropped 2 bases, with 13 bases sitting between them. The CDR3 is CASSPTPGTYEQYV. The CDR3, as DNA: TGCGCCAGCAGCCCCACCCCAGGGACCTACGAGCAGTACGTC.

This clonotype was detected a few times. V usage is TRBV5-1 and J usage is TRBJ2-7; D is uncertain. This CDR3 region has 12 residues. Trimming stripped 5 bases from V and 3 bases from J, with 9 bases between. The germline CDR1 and CDR2 sequences are SGHRS and YFSETQ. For the CDR3, the DNA is TGCGCCAGCAGGGACGGCGACTACGAGCAGTACTTC. Translation gives CASRDGDYEQYF.

The genes are TRBV29-1 and TRBJ2-7; D is unclear. Germline values: CDR1 SQVTM, CDR2 ANQGSEA. The CDR3 length is 12 residues. V was cut by 2 bases and J by 2 bases, with 7 bases left in between. The CDR3 loop is CSVESKTYEQYF. DNA for the CDR3: TGCAGCGTTGAAAGTAAAACCTACGAGCAGTACTTC.

The V call is TRBV20-1, the J call TRBJ1-5; a weak D match, TRBD1 (5 bases). From germline, CDR1 is DFQATT and CDR2 SNEGSKA (reference sequence). Trimming cost V 6 bases and J 5 bases, with 17 bases left between them. This CDR3 is built from 14 residues. The CDR3 DNA is TGCAGTGCCACCCACGGGGCGGGGGATCAGCCCCAGCATTTT. It codes for CSATHGAGDQPQHF.

The V and J genes are TRBV15 and TRBJ2-6; D may be TRBD1 (6 bases). The CDR3 has 15 amino acids. Germline V gene sequence: CDR1 LNHNV, CDR2 YYDKDF (reference sequence). Trimming left V 5 bases short and J 0 bases short, with 8 bases between. CDR3 sequence: CATSAGVSGANVLTF. The CDR3 DNA follows: TGTGCCACCAGCGCAGGGGTCTCTGGGGCCAACGTCCTGACTTTC.

This clonotype has only a few counts. The rearrangement uses TRBV27 and TRBJ1-1, with unresolved D. Germline values: CDR1 MNHEY, CDR2 SMNVEV (reference sequence). This CDR3 region has 13 residues. V was shortened by 7 bases and J by 1 base, with 10 bases between the two germline ends. As DNA, the CDR3 is TGTGCCAGCACTGCAGGTCCGAACACTGAAGCTTTCTTT. Encoded protein: CASTAGPNTEAFF.

This clonotype has more than one count but fewer than ten. The chain carries TRBV6-2 or TRBV6-3 and TRBJ2-3; a possible D gene is TRBD2 (5 bases). CDR1 is MNHEY and CDR2 is SVGEGT in the germline V gene. The CDR3 has 15 residues. The V gene lost 6 bases and the J gene lost 1 base, with 14 bases spanning the gap. CDR3 region: CASRAPGLRTDTQYF. CDR3 bases: TGTGCCAGCAGGGCCCCTGGACTTCGCACAGATACGCAGTATTTT.

The chain recombines TRBV19 with TRBJ2-5; a possible D gene is TRBD2 (7 bases). The CDR3 spans 15 residues. Trimming took 3 bases from V and 5 from J, leaving 16 bases between them. Germline V gene lookup returns CDR1 LNHDA and CDR2 SQIVND (reference sequence). The CDR3 sequence: CASSIGGRRMETQYF. As DNA, the CDR3 is TGTGCCAGTAGTATCGGGGGGCGAAGGATGGAGACCCAGTACTTC. The full variable domain, completed using reference TRBV19 and TRBJ2-5, is DGGITQSPKYLFRKEGQNVTLSCEQNLNHDAMYWYRQDPGQGLRLIYYSQIVNDFQKGDIAEGYSVSREKKESFPLTVTSAQKNPTAFYLCASSIGGRRMETQYFGPGTRLLVL.

This clonotype came up a few times. The V and J genes are TRBV6-1 and TRBJ2-1; 12 bases map to TRBD2. V lost 8 bases to trimming and J lost 9 bases; unmatched junction nucleotides: 5. Per germline, CDR1 MNHNS and CDR2 SASEGT. The CDR3 covers 13 residues. This chain's CDR3 is CASLAGGRAEQFF. The CDR3 region has the DNA TGTGCCAGCCTAGCGGGAGGGAGGGCTGAGCAGTTCTTC.

The chain uses TRBV7-2 and TRBJ1-6; the D gene is possibly TRBD1 (6 bases). Trimming took 5 bases from V and 9 from J, leaving 17 bases between them. Germline V gives CDR1 SGHTA, CDR2 FQGNSA. CDR3 size: 15 residues. CDR3 protein: CASSQTRGLGSPLHF. DNA for the CDR3: TGTGCCAGCAGCCAAACACGGGGGCTCGGTTCACCCCTCCACTTT.

This clonotype has just a few counts. The chain has TRBV5-1 and TRBJ1-3, with D maybe TRBD1 (5 bases). V gave up 3 bases and J gave up 0 bases, with 13 bases separating them. The V gene's germline CDR1 is SGHRS and CDR2 YFSETQ. CDR3 size: 16 residues. CDR3 nucleotide sequence: TGCGCCAGCAGCTGGGGACTGCTTAGCTCTGGAAACACCATATATTTT. Protein: CASSWGLLSSGNTIYF.

The chain is built from TRBV5-1 and TRBJ2-5; 12 nucleotides match TRBD1. The J segment lost 3 bases and the V segment lost 3 bases, leaving 12 bases of the junction unmatched. CDR3 size: 18 residues. Germline V CDR1 and CDR2: SGHRS, YFSETQ. The CDR3 DNA is TGCGCCAGCAGCTCCGGGACAGGGGGCTTCGTTTTGAAAGAGACCCAGTACTTC. Translation gives CASSSGTGGFVLKETQYF.

The rearrangement joins TRBV6-2 or TRBV6-3 to TRBJ1-2; D remains unclear. The V end was cut by 4 bases, the J end by 8 bases, with 8 bases between. The CDR3 is 11 residues long. The V gene's germline CDR1 is MNHEY and CDR2 SVGEGT. In nucleotides, the CDR3 is TGTGCCAGCAGTTGGGCGAGGGGCTACACCTTC. Translation gives CASSWARGYTF.

This clonotype has just a few counts. J is TRBJ1-3 and V is TRBV5-1; D is uncertain. The length of the CDR3 is 14 residues. Trimming left V 4 bases short and J 2 bases short, with 10 bases between. Germline loops: CDR1 SGHRS, CDR2 YFSETQ. CDR3 loop: CASSPRNPGNTIYF. The CDR3 DNA sequence: TGCGCCAGCAGCCCCAGGAACCCTGGAAACACCATATATTTT.

The rearrangement links TRBV10-3 to TRBJ1-1, with unresolved D. The CDR3 runs 14 residues. V shed 1 base and J shed 10 bases, with 16 bases lying between them. CDR1 ENHRY and CDR2 SYGVKD come from the germline V gene. The CDR3 sequence: CAISELGYPDRAFF. The CDR3 nucleotides are TGTGCCATCAGTGAGTTGGGGTACCCCGACCGAGCTTTCTTT.

This clonotype was observed a handful of times. The J gene is TRBJ2-3, the V gene TRBV12-3 or TRBV12-4, with 11 bases that match TRBD1. The CDR3 is 20 amino acids. V lost 2 bases and J lost 2; bases outside the gene matches: 15. The CDR3 spells CASSLRPGTGGRALTDTQYF. The CDR3, as DNA: TGTGCCAGCAGTTTACGACCTGGGACAGGGGGAAGGGCCCTCACAGATACGCAGTATTTT.

This clonotype turned up a few times. The CDR3 sequence is CSVGDRSSGNTIYF. CDR3 nucleotide sequence: TGCAGCGTTGGGGACAGGAGCTCTGGAAACACCATATATTTT. This rearrangement joins TRBV29-1 to TRBJ1-3; 8 bases fit TRBD1. Trimming cost V 4 bases and J 0 bases; bases outside gene matches: 2. Germline-derived CDR1 and CDR2 are SQVTM and ANQGSEA. CDR3 length: 14 residues.